This T cell receptor beta chain was identified during a study of cytomegalovirus exposure and HLA in healthy donors. Study-wide findings and caveats: Most of the TCR beta V segments (in an earlier analysis) were productive either about 90% or about 30% of the time. Highly shared sequence variants in one cluster were likely a sequencing artifact. When presence/absence was analysed, sequencing depth was taken to be roughly uniform across donors.

The CDR3 is 15 amino acids. V trimming: 4 bases; J trimming: 7 bases; junction bases outside the gene matches: 7. Germline V gives CDR1 LGHNA, CDR2 YNFKEQ. 60 Vbeta and 13 Jbeta primers were used in PCR. Data came from immunoSEQ multiplex PCR; TCRdb stores just in-frame clones and leaves some out. The sample gives some 80,000 clones, around 79% of which show up once; approximately 5.6% is in the top ten. Of note for this clone: The antigen is not known.

The TCR comes from a man aged 18 to 35 in good health and CMV-seropositive. Specimen: PBMCs. The chain employs TRBV4-2 and TRBJ2-1; 10 positions agree with TRBD2. The CDR3 protein is CASSPGLADGNEQFF. The CDR3, as DNA: TGTGCCAGCAGCCCAGGACTAGCGGATGGGAATGAGCAGTTCTTC.